The 17 T cell receptor beta chains below come from one sample, sequenced in a study of long-term antiretroviral therapy in people with HIV. The authors ran the immunoSEQ assay, v3.0, at survey level. Sequencing used immunoSEQ multiplex PCR; TCRdb keeps in-frame clones, though not all of them. Of 25,000 to 30,000 clones in the sample, about 95% were seen once. This sample comprised unsorted PBMCs, obtained 5.3 years after starting antiretroviral therapy. The receptors come from a man aged 25 to 40 with HIV.

The V and J genes are TRBV6-5 and TRBJ1-5; D ambiguous. V was clipped by 5 bases and J by 3 bases, with 14 bases between them. The CDR3 is made up of 15 amino acids. Per germline, CDR1 MNHEY and CDR2 SVGAGI. This CDR3 reads CASSLEGGPNQPQHF. The CDR3 nucleotides read TGTGCCAGCAGTCTTGAAGGAGGGCCCAATCAGCCCCAGCATTTT.

The J gene is TRBJ2-7, the V gene TRBV30; weak D call: TRBD1 (5 bases). CDR1 and CDR2 from the germline V gene are GTSNPN and SVGIG (reference sequence). The length of the CDR3 is 12 residues. Deletions cut 4 bases from V and 5 bases from J, with 12 bases between. The chain's CDR3 is CAWKRTINEQYF. The CDR3 nucleotides are TGTGCCTGGAAACGGACAATAAACGAGCAGTACTTC.

The V gene is TRBV27, the J gene TRBJ2-1; D might be TRBD2 (5 bases). Germline lookup yields CDR1 MNHEY and CDR2 SMNVEV (reference sequence). This CDR3 comprises 16 residues. The V end was cut by 5 bases, the J end by 0 bases, with 14 bases between. This CDR3 is CASSPRSGSSYNEQFF. As DNA, the CDR3 is TGTGCCAGCAGTCCCCGTTCGGGGAGCTCCTACAATGAGCAGTTCTTC.

The chain couples TRBV2 to TRBJ2-7; D tentatively reads TRBD1 or TRBD2 (5 bases each). Between the trimmed V and J ends, which lost 6 bases and 4 bases, there was a span of 19 bases. This CDR3 comprises 15 residues. In germline, CDR1 is SNHLY, CDR2 FYNNEI. The CDR3 protein is CASRPFGDVKYEQYF. For the CDR3, the DNA is TGTGCCAGCAGACCGTTTGGGGACGTGAAATACGAGCAGTACTTC.

V and J are TRBV7-3 and TRBJ2-5; tentative D call: TRBD2 (6 bases). CDR3 length: 15 residues. Germline V CDR1 and CDR2: SGHTA, FQGTGA. Between the trimmed V and J ends, which lost 2 bases and 1 base, there was a span of 11 bases. CDR3 region: CASSLGGVGQETQYF. The DNA of the CDR3 is TGTGCCAGCAGCTTAGGCGGGGTAGGCCAAGAGACCCAGTACTTC.

This chain links TRBV19 with TRBJ1-3; no reliable D call. V was shortened by 6 bases and J by 0 bases, with 12 bases between the two germline ends. Looked up from germline, CDR1 is LNHDA and CDR2 is SQIVND (reference sequence). The CDR3 spans 15 residues. CDR3: CASSPAESSGNTIYF. CDR3 DNA: TGTGCCAGTAGCCCAGCGGAAAGCTCTGGAAACACCATATATTTT.

The chain recombines TRBV7-2 with TRBJ1-2; D possibly corresponds to TRBD1 (5 bases). Trimming removed 4 bases at V and 14 bases at J, with 14 bases between. CDR1 SGHTA and CDR2 FQGNSA come from the germline V gene. This CDR3 comprises 11 residues. Here the CDR3 reads CASSSIQVGTF. Written as DNA, the CDR3 is TGTGCCAGCAGCTCCATACAGGTCGGGACCTTC.

V is TRBV12-5 and J is TRBJ1-3; weak D call: TRBD1 (5 bases). CDR3 length: 15 residues. V dropped 5 bases and J dropped 4 bases, with 15 bases sitting between them. The germline gives CDR1 LGHNT, CDR2 FRNRAP. The CDR3 here is CASGRRGVKGNTIYF. CDR3 coding DNA: TGTGCTAGTGGTCGGCGGGGGGTTAAGGGAAACACCATATATTTT.

The chain links TRBV5-1 to TRBJ2-7; D may be TRBD1 (5 bases). In germline, CDR1 is SGHRS, CDR2 YFSETQ. The CDR3 is made up of 13 amino acids. V was shortened by 4 bases and J by 5 bases, with 13 bases between the two germline ends. The CDR3 is CASSRLEGDEQYF. DNA of the CDR3: TGCGCCAGCAGCCGACTCGAAGGGGACGAGCAGTACTTC.

The rearrangement joins TRBV9 to TRBJ1-4; D might be TRBD1 (5 bases). This CDR3 spans 16 amino acids. Trimming left V 2 bases short and J 0 bases short, with 11 bases between. Per germline, CDR1 SGDLS and CDR2 YYNGEE. The chain's CDR3 is CASSVEGSTTNEKLFF. DNA for the CDR3: TGTGCCAGCAGCGTTGAGGGGTCCACAACTAATGAAAAACTGTTTTTT.

The genes are TRBV6-6 and TRBJ1-2; D uncertain. From germline, CDR1 is MNHNY and CDR2 SVGAGI (reference sequence). V was clipped by 2 bases and J by 5 bases, with 15 bases between them. This CDR3 has 15 amino acids. CDR3 region: CASSYRASHPYGYTF. The CDR3 region has the DNA TGTGCCAGCAGTTACCGGGCCTCGCATCCATATGGCTACACCTTC.

This clone occurred once. This chain joins TRBV7-2 and TRBJ2-2, with D unclear. The CDR3 totals 14 residues. Trimming cost V 0 bases and J 5 bases, with 7 bases left between them. Germline loops: CDR1 SGHTA, CDR2 FQGNSA. The CDR3 sequence: CASSLAHGTGELFF. CDR3 sequence (DNA): TGTGCCAGCAGCTTAGCCCATGGGACCGGGGAGCTGTTTTTT.

This chain uses TRBV7-9 with TRBJ2-2; D might be TRBD1 or TRBD2, each matching 6 bases. Trimming took 1 base from V and 4 from J, leaving 16 bases between them. Germline lookup yields CDR1 SEHNR and CDR2 FQNEAQ (reference sequence). The CDR3 covers 17 residues. This CDR3 is CASSLGYWGASTGELFF. The CDR3 DNA sequence: TGTGCCAGCAGCTTAGGGTACTGGGGGGCGAGCACCGGGGAGCTGTTTTTT.

The V and J genes are TRBV6-1 and TRBJ2-5, with 11 bases lining up with TRBD2. This CDR3 region has 17 residues. Germline CDR1 is MNHNS and CDR2 is SASEGT. Losses at the gene ends were 1 base for V and 5 bases for J; bases not matched to a gene: 9. The CDR3 region is CASSEGGTSGSHETQYF. The DNA for the CDR3 is TGTGCCAGCAGTGAAGGGGGAACTAGCGGGAGTCACGAGACCCAGTACTTC.

Note on this clone: Relative to the germline gene, one junction end is altered; a read error may explain this. V is TRBV28 and J is TRBJ2-1, with TRBD2 matching 15 bases. This CDR3 is 16 amino acids long. The germline CDR1 and CDR2 sequences are MDHEN and SYDVKM. CDR3 in amino acids: CASTHQGLAGGNEQFF. CDR3 coding DNA: TGTGCCAGCACCCATCAAGGACTAGCGGGAGGGAATGAACAGTTCTTC.

This clone appeared a single time. This chain links TRBV7-9 with TRBJ2-7; D is perhaps TRBD2 (6 bases). The CDR3 extends over 11 amino acids. Germline lookup yields CDR1 SEHNR and CDR2 FQNEAQ (reference sequence). V lost 5 bases and J lost 9, with 11 bases in between. The CDR3 coding sequence is TGTGCCAGCAGCCTCCTGGAGGGGCAGTACTTC. Protein product: CASSLLEGQYF.

The chain has TRBV5-1 and TRBJ2-3, with 9 nucleotides matching TRBD1. CDR3 size: 15 residues. J gave up 5 bases and V 0 bases, and 4 bases lay outside the gene matches. CDR1 is SGHRS, CDR2 YFSETQ, per germline. CDR3 amino acids: CASSLGDRVLDTQYF. The CDR3 bases are TGCGCCAGCAGCTTGGGGGACAGGGTATTAGATACGCAGTATTTT.